This T cell receptor (beta chain) was documented in a study of chemoradiotherapy in HPV16-positive cancers. Looking at the study overall: Candidate HPV-specific T-cell clones and common TCR motifs came from functional assays in a couple of HPV16-positive patients.

The CDR3 contains 14 residues. V was clipped by 4 bases and J by 5 bases, with 14 bases between them. Germline V gene sequence: CDR1 MNHEY, CDR2 SVGAGI. Study-wide findings and caveats: HPV-responsive T-cell expansion during chemoradiotherapy was linked to improved recurrence-free survival in HPV16-positive patients. Candidate HPV-specific clones and E7-related TCR motifs grew in tumor during treatment.

Note on this clone: Antigen: not known.

Generated by immunoSEQ multiplex PCR, the TCRdb table keeps only in-frame clones and is missing some. The table has a few thousand clones, 70% to 90% seen once. The source was tumor tissue, collected from a patient who underwent chemoradiotherapy. This chain connects TRBV6-5 to TRBJ1-1; TRBD1 is a possible D gene (5 bases). The sequence came from a human donor with HPV-associated anogenital cancer. CDR3 DNA sequence: TGTGCCAGCAGTTGGACAAAAACGGGAACTGAAGCTTTCTTT. It yields the protein CASSWTKTGTEAFF.